This T cell receptor (beta chain) was recorded in a study of radiation and T cells in renal cell carcinoma (dated by TCRdb to the early 2020s). In terms of the full investigation: Samples came from a clinical trial, in which primary renal cell carcinomas received 15 Gy stereotactic body radiation therapy followed by nephrectomy 4 weeks later. In total, 53 samples, comprising 26 tumors and some 27 peripheral blood samples, were subjected to TCR beta sequencing. A total of 4 million to 5 million unique CDR3 nucleotide sequences, encoding 2.7 million or so unique CDR3 amino acid sequences, were found across all 50 or so samples. What the study reported, not specific to this receptor: Tracking of blood repertoire dynamics stopped at about 4 weeks after treatment, with no follow-up past that point. No pretreatment tumor biopsies were available, so the baseline intratumoral presence of clonotypes could not be determined. Effects of radiation dose or scheduling on the TCR repertoire could not be addressed with the single-armed trial design. Top tumor clonotypes rose in blood from baseline to 2 weeks post-radiation, then contracted by 4 weeks, suggesting transient expansion of tumor-resident clones.

The germline V gene (reference sequence) gives CDR1 as SGHNT and CDR2 as YYREEE. Inclusive of the bounding cysteine and phenylalanine, the CDR3 is 18 residues long. This entry keeps only the CDR3 DNA: 54 bases, framed from base 1. V is trimmed back by 4 bases and J by 5 bases, and the junction contains 12 bases that no gene match accounts for. Concerning this clone itself: What antigen it recognizes has not been identified. Per-base qualities were not stored, and no clone one base away is much larger.

The immunoSEQ kit was used, according to the manufacturer's recommendations, to generate TCR beta libraries from genomic DNA. For library preparation, a first multiplex PCR was performed with proprietary primers, followed by a second PCR in which unique barcodes were added, and bead cleanups were performed after each round. Each sample batch included a kit-provided positive control reaction and a negative control reaction. The final libraries were assessed on an Agilent 4200 TapeStation D1000 ScreenTape, pooled by volume, and quantified by qPCR. Sequencing was performed on an Illumina NextSeq500 using a MidOutput 150-cycle cartridge, with 156 Read1 cycles, 15 Index1 cycles, and the kit custom primers. The pooled library was loaded at around 1.1 pM with 20% PhiX control spiked in. The original methods were these. The vendor-processed data were analyzed in R, and a clonotype was defined as all T cells that share the same CDR3 nucleotide sequence. For clone abundance analyses, frequencies were normalized to the 10,000 most abundant clones in each sample. Before analysis, public T cell clones were removed, and these numbered fewer than five per sample on average. Tumor-enriched clonotypes and baseline blood-enriched clonotypes were defined as those with an abundance difference of at least 32-fold between compartments. A beta-binomial differential abundance model was applied to find clonotypes that expanded or contracted between blood time points. Similarity between tumor and blood repertoires was quantified using the Baroni-Urbani and Buser coefficient, and groups were compared with two-tailed Wilcoxon tests in R. TCRdb retrieved this table from immuneACCESS and kept in-frame rearrangements only. Not all clones are present; in checked studies, unresolved V genes account for under half, and no reason is known for the remainder. That table is the source of V, J and clone size, and D and trimming were worked out from the DNA. This sample lists about 130,000 clones; about four fifths were detected once. Together, the top ten hold 5% to 6.5% of the sample.

This sample's time point label indicates: blood 2 weeks post-SBRT. The treatment or condition label here, explained by the study, means: 15 Gy SBRT to primary tumor, nephrectomy 4 weeks later. To follow tumor-enriched clonotypes, serial peripheral blood was collected from radiation-treated patients at baseline and at 2 weeks and 4 weeks after SBRT. All patients had renal cell carcinoma with clear cell pathology. Genomic DNA for TCR sequencing was prepared using the QIAamp DNA Blood Mini Kit (Qiagen). Samples were included in the analyses only if all quality control checks were passed. This chain is built from TRBV5-4 and TRBJ2-5; 15 bases in the junction line up with TRBD2. The source of this sequence is a man aged 50 or older with renal cell carcinoma. Source: blood, taken from a patient whose treatment included radiotherapy and nephrectomy. The CDR3 region: CASSTPGLAGGRGETQYF. The nucleotide sequence reads TGTGCCAGCAGCACCCCGGGACTAGCGGGAGGCCGTGGGGAGACCCAGTACTTC.